The clone carrying this T cell receptor beta chain was seen only a few times. The data belong to a study of blood T cell repertoires in COVID-19. V shed 5 bases, J shed 7 bases, and the junction held 16 bases outside the gene matches. The germline CDR1 and CDR2 sequences are LGHDT and YNNKEL (reference sequence). The CDR3 is made up of 16 amino acids. Per the original data handling: Quantification of nucleated cells was approximated via reference gene primer amplification. The data were produced by immunoSEQ multiplex PCR, yet TCRdb's version contains in-frame clones alone and is incomplete. That table supplies the V and J calls and clone size; D and trimming were determined from the DNA. The table includes about 73,000 clones, around 70% detected once.

The TCR originated in a man aged 55 to 70 with acute or convalescent COVID-19. This rearrangement joins TRBV3-1 (or the pseudogene TRBV3-2) to TRBJ2-7; 8 nucleotides line up with TRBD2. Sequencing used peripheral blood. CDR3 sequence: CASSYEGTRVHGEQYF. The CDR3 coding sequence is TGTGCCAGCAGCTACGAGGGGACTAGGGTTCACGGGGAGCAGTACTTC.